Below are 5 T cell receptor beta chains sequenced from a single sample in a study of T cells after yellow fever vaccination. TCRdb analysed the 5' RACE reads with MiXCR anew, one entry per CDR3 protein. The sample has about 58,000 distinct CDR3 sequences, more than 5.5% seen once. The sample here was CD8+ T cells sorted from PBMCs, taken on the day of the first yellow fever vaccination. The receptors originated from a man younger than 35 who received the YFV17D yellow fever vaccine.

Ten or more counts support this clonotype. J is TRBJ1-4 and V is TRBV20-1; 7 positions match TRBD1. V shed 4 bases, J shed 7 bases, and the junction held 12 bases outside the gene matches. The germline CDR1 and CDR2 sequences are DFQATT and SNEGSKA (reference sequence). The CDR3 has 15 residues. CDR3 amino acids: CSAKKRQGFIEKLFF. The CDR3 nucleotides read TGCAGTGCTAAAAAAAGACAGGGATTCATTGAAAAACTGTTTTTT.

This clonotype was seen at least ten times. The chain carries TRBV5-1 and TRBJ2-2, with unresolved D. V dropped 8 bases and J dropped 2 bases, with 19 bases sitting between them. This CDR3 is built from 16 residues. The germline V gene encodes CDR1 SGHRS and CDR2 YFSETQ. The CDR3 here is CARPDRETVNTGELFF. As DNA, the CDR3 is TGCGCCAGACCCGACCGAGAGACGGTTAACACCGGGGAGCTGTTTTTT.

This clonotype was observed at least ten times. The V and J genes are TRBV11-2 and TRBJ2-5, with 11 nucleotides matching TRBD2. V shed 3 bases, J shed 7 bases, and the junction held 10 bases outside the gene matches. The CDR3 has 16 amino acids. Germline CDR1 is SGHAT and CDR2 is FQNNGV. The CDR3 is CASSLRLAGGGGTQYF. The CDR3 DNA reads as TGTGCCAGCAGCTTGAGGCTAGCGGGGGGCGGGGGGACCCAGTACTTC. The complete variable domain, with remaining parts taken from reference TRBV11-2 and TRBJ2-5, reads EAGVAQSPRYKIIEKRQSVAFWCNPISGHATLYWYQQILGQGPKLLIQFQNNGVVDDSQLPKDRFSAERLKGVDSTLKIQPAKLEDSAVYLCASSLRLAGGGGTQYFGPGTRLLVL.

This clonotype was picked up many times. The V and J genes are TRBV20-1 and TRBJ2-7; 7 bases agree with TRBD1. The CDR3 sequence is 12 residues long. CDR1 DFQATT and CDR2 SNEGSKA come from the germline V gene (reference sequence). The trim removed 5 bases at V and 3 bases at J, leaving 4 bases unmatched. The CDR3 DNA sequence: TGCAGTGCTTCGACAGGGAGCTACGAGCAGTACTTC. Translation gives CSASTGSYEQYF.

This clonotype showed up just a few times. The rearrangement links TRBV7-9 to TRBJ2-7; no clear D gene. The V and J ends lost 2 bases and 5 bases respectively, with 7 bases between them. CDR3 length: 12 amino acids. The germline gives CDR1 SEHNR, CDR2 FQNEAQ (reference sequence). The CDR3 sequence: CASSLQADEQYF. The CDR3 DNA sequence: TGTGCCAGCAGCTTACAAGCCGACGAGCAGTACTTC.